The 18 T cell receptor beta chains reported below all come from one sample, sequenced in a study of early T cells in non-severe SARS-CoV-2 infection. Using its own MiXCR run on the 5' RACE reads, TCRdb lists one record per CDR3 protein. The repertoire consists of fewer than 95,000 distinct CDR3 sequences, with approximately 17% occurring once and the leading ten covering 4.5% to 6.5%. The sequenced sample was whole blood, obtained at baseline. The receptors come from an adult who was a healthcare worker with PCR-confirmed SARS-CoV-2 infection or an uninfected control (not recorded which).

This clonotype showed up just a few times. This chain uses TRBV29-1 with TRBJ2-1, with D possibly being TRBD2 (6 bases). Germline V gene lookup returns CDR1 SQVTM and CDR2 ANQGSEA. Trimming took off 7 bases at V and 8 bases at J, with 12 bases between the two ends. CDR3 size: 11 residues. CDR3 DNA sequence: TGCAGCGGACTAGAATGGGATGAGCAGTTCTTC. It encodes CSGLEWDEQFF.

This clonotype turned up a few times. This rearrangement joins TRBV6-5 to TRBJ2-2, with TRBD2 identical over 7 bases. The CDR3 covers 13 residues. CDR1 is MNHEY, CDR2 SVGAGI, per germline. The trim removed 8 bases at V and 4 bases at J, leaving 4 bases unmatched. The CDR3 loop is CASSLAVTGELFF. CDR3 bases: TGTGCCAGCTCTCTAGCGGTCACCGGGGAGCTGTTTTTT.

This clonotype was seen at least ten times. The rearrangement uses TRBV11-2 and TRBJ1-2, with TRBD1 matching over 8 bases. Losses at the gene ends were 10 bases for V and 4 bases for J; bases not matched to a gene: 11. The CDR3 runs to 14 residues. The germline V gene has CDR1 SGHAT and CDR2 FQNNGV. This CDR3 reads CANRRQGPVYGYTF. The CDR3 coding sequence is TGTGCCAACAGAAGACAGGGGCCGGTCTATGGCTACACCTTC. Full variable domain (outside the CDR3, taken from reference TRBV11-2 and TRBJ1-2): EAGVAQSPRYKIIEKRQSVAFWCNPISGHATLYWYQQILGQGPKLLIQFQNNGVVDDSQLPKDRFSAERLKGVDSTLKIQPAKLEDSAVYLCANRRQGPVYGYTFGSGTRLTVV.

This clonotype was counted many times. The V call is TRBV29-1, the J call TRBJ1-5; TRBD1 aligns across 8 bases. CDR1 is SQVTM, CDR2 ANQGSEA, per germline. The CDR3 has 13 residues. V was pared by 4 bases and J by 5 bases, with 4 bases of the junction left unmatched. The CDR3 loop is CSVGTGNDQPQHF. The CDR3, as DNA: TGCAGCGTTGGGACAGGGAATGATCAGCCCCAGCATTTT. Based on the CDR3 plus reference TRBV29-1 and TRBJ1-5, the full variable domain is SAVISQKPSRDICQRGTSLTIQCQVDSQVTMMFWYRQQPGQSLTLIATANQGSEATYESGFVIDKFPISRPNLTFSTLTVSNMSPEDSSIYLCSVGTGNDQPQHFGDGTRLSIL.

This clonotype has only a few counts. The chain links TRBV12-3 or TRBV12-4 to TRBJ1-5; 7 bases are a match to TRBD1. The CDR3 is 13 residues long. The V gene end was trimmed by 5 bases and the J gene end by 9 bases; junction bases not matched to a gene: 7. CDR3 in amino acids: CASSPDRVVPQHF. The CDR3 DNA is TGTGCCAGCAGTCCCGACAGGGTTGTGCCCCAGCATTTT.

This clonotype turned up a few times. The chain recombines TRBV2 with TRBJ2-5; the D is unclear. CDR1 SNHLY and CDR2 FYNNEI come from the germline V gene. The V and J ends lost 2 bases and 4 bases respectively, with 8 bases between them. The CDR3 length is 13 residues. The DNA for the CDR3 is TGTGCCAGCAGTGAACTTGGCGGAGAGACCCAGTACTTC. Translation gives CASSELGGETQYF.

The V gene is TRBV5-4, the J gene TRBJ1-6; 7 nucleotides align to TRBD1. V lost 3 bases, J lost 7 bases, and 4 bases stayed unmatched. CDR1 is SGHNT, CDR2 YYREEE, per germline (reference sequence). This CDR3 has 14 amino acids. The DNA of the CDR3 is TGTGCCAGCAGCTGGACAGGAGGAAATTCACCCCTCCACTTT. Amino acids: CASSWTGGNSPLHF.

This clonotype was found a few times. The rearrangement links TRBV12-3 or TRBV12-4 to TRBJ2-1; D might be TRBD1 or TRBD2, each matching 5 bases. Trimming removed 3 bases from V and 5 bases from J, with 11 bases in between. The CDR3 runs to 14 residues. CDR3 sequence: CASSFGTHDNEQFF. The CDR3 nucleotides read TGTGCCAGCAGTTTCGGGACCCACGACAATGAGCAGTTCTTC.

The chain uses TRBV7-9 and TRBJ2-2, with D uncertain. The CDR3 has 15 residues. V dropped 2 bases and J dropped 3 bases, with 10 bases sitting between them. Germline CDR1 reads SEHNR; CDR2 reads FQNEAQ (reference sequence). The CDR3 nucleotides read TGTGCCAGCAGCTTAAATTCTCCGGACACCGGGGAGCTGTTTTTT. This codes for CASSLNSPDTGELFF.

V usage is TRBV5-1 and J usage is TRBJ2-5, with 9 bases matching TRBD1. This CDR3 region has 16 residues. Germline trimming cut 5 bases from V and 4 bases from J; bases unmatched to any gene: 12. The germline gives CDR1 SGHRS, CDR2 YFSETQ. In nucleotides, the CDR3 is TGCGCCAGCAGTCAGGTCTCCGGGACAGGGCGAGAGACCCAGTACTTC. This gives the protein CASSQVSGTGRETQYF.

This clonotype was seen more than once but under ten times. The CDR3 DNA reads TGTGCCAGCAGCCGCGGGATCGCGGACATTCAGTACTTC. Translated, it gives CASSRGIADIQYF. This sequence joins TRBV28 and TRBJ2-4; tentatively, D is TRBD2 (6 bases). Trimming removed 6 bases at V and 8 bases at J, with 14 bases between. CDR3 length equals 13 residues. Germline CDR1 and CDR2: MDHEN and SYDVKM.

This clonotype has more than one count but fewer than ten. The chain couples TRBV7-9 to TRBJ2-3; D not resolved. With 1 base removed from V and 0 bases from J, the gap between germline ends came to 2 bases. The CDR3 contains 13 residues. Per germline, CDR1 SEHNR and CDR2 FQNEAQ (reference sequence). In nucleotides, the CDR3 is TGTGCCAGCAGCTTAGTTAGCACAGATACGCAGTATTTT. Residues: CASSLVSTDTQYF.

This clonotype was seen only a few times. The chain has TRBV29-1 and TRBJ2-3; D call uncertain. V was pared by 3 bases and J by 2 bases, with 9 bases between. The CDR3 covers 13 residues. In germline, CDR1 is SQVTM, CDR2 ANQGSEA. This chain's CDR3 is CSVDGLYTDTQYF. CDR3 in DNA: TGCAGCGTTGACGGGCTATACACAGATACGCAGTATTTT.

This clonotype was counted once. The chain joins TRBV7-2 to TRBJ1-1; D call uncertain. In germline, CDR1 is SGHTA, CDR2 FQGNSA. The CDR3 spans 13 residues. Trimming shortened V by 6 bases and J by 8 bases, and 16 bases separated the two germline ends. The CDR3 DNA reads as TGTGCCAGCAGTTCTAACGAGGTGGGGGAAGCTTTCTTT. Protein: CASSSNEVGEAFF. The whole variable domain, filled in from reference TRBV7-2 and TRBJ1-1, reads GAGVSQSPSNKVTEKGKDVELRCDPISGHTALYWYRQSLGQGLEFLIYFQGNSAPDKSGLPSDRFSAERTGGSVSTLTIQRTQQEDSAVYLCASSSNEVGEAFFGQGTRLTVV.

This clonotype turned up a few times. V is TRBV11-2 and J is TRBJ2-3, with D perhaps matching TRBD1 or TRBD2 (6 bases each). CDR3 length: 14 amino acids. V lost 7 bases to trimming and J lost 2 bases, with 13 bases between them. The germline gives CDR1 SGHAT, CDR2 FQNNGV. Here the CDR3 DNA reads TGTGCCAGCACATGGGGGGCCAACACAGATACGCAGTATTTT. Translation: CASTWGANTDTQYF.

J is TRBJ2-3 and V is TRBV20-1; 8 bases match TRBD2. J was trimmed by 2 bases and V by 3 bases; bases with no gene match: 4. This CDR3 has 14 residues. CDR1 is DFQATT, CDR2 SNEGSKA, per germline (reference sequence). Written as DNA, the CDR3 is TGCAGTGCTAGCGCCGGGGGGGCCACAGATACGCAGTATTTT. Protein: CSASAGGATDTQYF.

This clonotype came up many times. The V call is TRBV6-1, the J call TRBJ2-7; D may correspond to TRBD1 or TRBD2 (6 bases each). CDR1 is MNHNS and CDR2 is SASEGT in the germline V gene. The CDR3 runs to 15 residues. Trimming pared 1 base from V and 5 bases from J, leaving 15 bases between. The CDR3 DNA follows: TGTGCCAGCAGTGAAGAAGGCAGAAGGGGGGACGAGCAGTACTTC. It translates to CASSEEGRRGDEQYF.

This clonotype came up many times. The chain couples TRBV20-1 to TRBJ2-1; D is uncertain. Germline CDR1 DFQATT, CDR2 SNEGSKA (reference sequence). This CDR3 comprises 12 residues. Trimming shortened V by 3 bases and J by 10 bases, and 13 bases separated the two germline ends. The CDR3 sequence: CSASSVAQEQFF. As DNA, the CDR3 is TGCAGTGCTAGTAGTGTGGCCCAAGAGCAGTTCTTC.